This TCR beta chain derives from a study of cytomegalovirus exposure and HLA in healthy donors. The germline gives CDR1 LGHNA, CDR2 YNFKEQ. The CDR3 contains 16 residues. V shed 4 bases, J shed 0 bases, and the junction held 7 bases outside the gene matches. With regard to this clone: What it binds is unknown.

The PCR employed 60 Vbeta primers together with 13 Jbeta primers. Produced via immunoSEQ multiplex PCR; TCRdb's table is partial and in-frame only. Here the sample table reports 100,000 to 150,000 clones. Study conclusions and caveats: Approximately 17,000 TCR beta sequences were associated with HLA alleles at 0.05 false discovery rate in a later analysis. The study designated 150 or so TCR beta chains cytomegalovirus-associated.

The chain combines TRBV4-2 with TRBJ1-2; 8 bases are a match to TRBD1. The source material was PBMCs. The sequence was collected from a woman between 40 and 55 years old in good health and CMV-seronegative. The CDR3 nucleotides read TGTGCCAGCAGCCTCCGGACAGGGCGGGCTAACTATGGCTACACCTTC. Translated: CASSLRTGRANYGYTF.